This TCR beta chain was sequenced in a study of T cell repertoires and Cas9 in healthy adults. Whole-study context: Multi-effector potency, cytotoxicity and lineage were assessed in SpCas9-reactive CD4 and CD8 T cells. Points from the study as a whole: Reportedly, SpCas9-reactive effector T cell proliferation and function were mitigated by SpCas9-reactive Tregs in vitro.

The data were produced by immunoSEQ multiplex PCR, yet TCRdb's version contains in-frame clones alone and is incomplete. The table shows around 20,000 clones, with roughly nine tenths occurring only once. The CDR3 is 18 residues long. V was pared by 4 bases and J by 6 bases, with 15 bases of the junction left unmatched. Per the germline V gene, CDR1 is LGHNA and CDR2 is YNFKEQ. As to this clone: The antigen is not known.

This receptor was obtained from a human donor in good health. Sequenced material: CD4+ effector T cells (CD127+, CD25-, CD137-, CD154-) from PBMCs; culture status not recorded. The chain is built from TRBV4-2 and TRBJ2-3; 11 bases map to TRBD2. The CDR3 nucleotides are TGTGCCAGCAGCCGCTTGCTAGCGGGGGGCCTTAATTCTGATACGCAGTATTTT. It yields the protein CASSRLLAGGLNSDTQYF.